A single sample gave rise to the 28 T cell receptor beta chains below, sequenced in a study of T-cell reconstitution after alpha-beta-depleted transplantation in children. Unique molecular identifiers were used in preparing the TCRbeta library. In TCRdb, the PCR reads were re-called with MiXCR into one record per CDR3 protein. The sample contains about 100,000 distinct CDR3 sequences, 5% to 7% of which appear only once. The input for sequencing was PBMCs, mostly from graft donor cells, taken 360 days after TCRalphabeta/CD19-depleted stem cell transplant. The origin of the receptors is a male patient under 10 years old who had a stem cell transplant for acute lymphoblastic leukemia, so the T cells may come from the graft donor.

This clonotype has a count of ten or more. J is TRBJ2-7 and V is TRBV9, with TRBD1 identical over 10 bases. The CDR3 consists of 15 residues. The trim removed 0 bases at V and 4 bases at J, leaving 4 bases unmatched. Per the germline V gene, CDR1 is SGDLS and CDR2 is YYNGEE. The CDR3 protein is CASSVVGTGDYEQYF. CDR3 sequence (DNA): TGTGCCAGCAGCGTAGTCGGGACAGGGGATTACGAGCAGTACTTC. The whole variable domain, remainder taken from reference TRBV9 and TRBJ2-7, is DSGVTQTPKHLITATGQRVTLRCSPRSGDLSVYWYQQSLDQGLQFLIQYYNGEERAKGNILERFSAQQFPDLHSELNLSSLELGDSALYFCASSVVGTGDYEQYFGPGTRLTVT.

This clonotype was counted a few times. The genes are TRBV9 and TRBJ2-1; either TRBD1 or TRBD2 may supply D (7 bases each). The CDR3 spans 10 residues. Germline CDR1 SGDLS, CDR2 YYNGEE. Deletions cut 7 bases from V and 13 bases from J, with 12 bases between. Written as DNA, the CDR3 is TGTGCCAGCGGGGGGGACAGCCAGTTCTTC. Amino acid sequence: CASGGDSQFF.

The chain uses TRBV6-1 and TRBJ1-2, with TRBD1 matching over 7 bases. From germline, CDR1 is MNHNS and CDR2 SASEGT. This CDR3 is 14 amino acids long. The V segment lost 5 bases and the J segment 3 bases; nucleotides outside the gene matches: 6. The CDR3 protein is CASSRTGRDYGYTF. The CDR3 DNA reads as TGTGCCAGCAGTCGGACAGGCAGGGACTATGGCTACACCTTC.

This clonotype was observed many times. The rearrangement links TRBV25-1 to TRBJ2-4; D is ambiguous. The CDR3 length is 11 residues. With 3 bases removed from V and 7 bases from J, the gap between germline ends came to 4 bases. Looked up from germline, CDR1 is MGHDK and CDR2 is SYGVNS. The CDR3 reads CASSEKNIQYF. DNA for the CDR3: TGTGCCAGCAGTGAGAAGAACATTCAGTACTTC.

This clonotype was seen many times. The chain couples TRBV5-1 to TRBJ1-4; possible D gene TRBD1, 5 bases. CDR3 length equals 14 residues. Germline V gene lookup returns CDR1 SGHRS and CDR2 YFSETQ. Between the trimmed V and J ends, which lost 2 bases and 8 bases, there was a span of 13 bases. The CDR3 DNA reads as TGCGCCAGCAGCTTTCAGGGTTGGGAAGAAAAACTGTTTTTT. Translating gives CASSFQGWEEKLFF.

This clonotype was observed a few times. The rearrangement links TRBV4-3 to TRBJ2-1, with D unclear. Germline V lookup: CDR1 LGHNA, CDR2 YSLEER. The CDR3 is made up of 13 amino acids. V was trimmed by 4 bases and J by 4 bases, leaving 8 bases between them. CDR3: CASSPRRYNEQFF. In DNA form, the CDR3 reads TGCGCCAGCAGCCCCCGCCGGTACAATGAGCAGTTCTTC.

Ten or more counts support this clonotype. The V call is TRBV2, the J call TRBJ1-1, with TRBD1 matching 7 bases. The CDR3 contains 12 residues. In germline, CDR1 is SNHLY, CDR2 FYNNEI. V gave up 9 bases and J gave up 8 bases; unmatched junction bases: 9. CDR3 protein: CASKGQLTEAFF. In DNA, the CDR3 is TGTGCCAGTAAGGGACAGCTAACCGAAGCTTTCTTT.

In its sample, this clonotype was seen many times. The chain has TRBV6-6 and TRBJ2-7; D assignment may be TRBD1 or TRBD2 (7 bases each). Trimming shortened V by 8 bases and J by 5 bases, and 16 bases separated the two germline ends. The germline CDR1 and CDR2 sequences are MNHNY and SVGAGI (reference sequence). The CDR3 covers 13 residues. The CDR3: CASGGSDRDEQYF. In DNA form, the CDR3 reads TGTGCCAGCGGCGGGAGCGACAGGGACGAGCAGTACTTC.

DNA of the CDR3: TGTGCCAGCAGTGGGGACGTCTACTATGGCTACACCTTC. This codes for CASSGDVYYGYTF. The chain carries TRBV6-1 and TRBJ1-2; weak D call: TRBD1 (5 bases). Trimming took 4 bases from V and 3 from J, leaving 9 bases between them. Germline V gene data show CDR1 as MNHNS and CDR2 as SASEGT. CDR3 length: 13 amino acids.

This clonotype came up many times. The chain employs TRBV20-1 and TRBJ1-4; 7 bases align to TRBD1. CDR1 DFQATT and CDR2 SNEGSKA come from the germline V gene (reference sequence). V was clipped by 6 bases and J by 0 bases; unmatched bases: 4. The CDR3 contains 14 residues. CDR3 in amino acids: CSAGDSATNEKLFF. Written as DNA, the CDR3 is TGCAGTGCGGGGGACAGCGCAACTAATGAAAAACTGTTTTTT.

This clonotype was detected many times. J is TRBJ2-7 and V is TRBV7-9; maybe TRBD1 (5 bases). The CDR3 extends over 13 amino acids. Per the germline V gene, CDR1 is SEHNR and CDR2 is FQNEAQ (reference sequence). The V gene lost 4 bases and the J gene lost 3 bases, with 10 bases spanning the gap. As DNA, the CDR3 is TGTGCCAGCAGCTCCGGACATCACTACGAGCAGTACTTC. It yields the protein CASSSGHHYEQYF.

The chain uses TRBV6-5 and TRBJ2-7; the D gene is possibly TRBD1 (6 bases). There are 15 residues in the CDR3. Trimming took off 0 bases at V and 3 bases at J, with 12 bases between the two ends. In germline, CDR1 is MNHEY, CDR2 SVGAGI. The CDR3 spells CASSYSIGGRYEQYF. DNA for the CDR3: TGTGCCAGCAGTTACTCGATAGGGGGTCGCTACGAGCAGTACTTC.

This clonotype came up many times. The CDR3 sequence is CASTSSGVEETQYF. The CDR3 DNA follows: TGTGCCAGCACCTCTTCAGGGGTGGAAGAGACCCAGTACTTC. V usage is TRBV27 and J usage is TRBJ2-5; perhaps TRBD1 as D (6 bases). Germline V gives CDR1 MNHEY, CDR2 SMNVEV (reference sequence). Trimming took off 7 bases at V and 3 bases at J, with 15 bases between the two ends. CDR3 size: 14 residues.

This clonotype was counted ten times or more. This chain joins TRBV7-9 and TRBJ2-6; no firm D call. Germline CDR1 is SEHNR and CDR2 is FQNEAQ (reference sequence). The CDR3 totals 17 residues. Trimming left V 1 base short and J 1 base short, with 11 bases between. This chain's CDR3 is CASSLVLARSGANVLTF. The CDR3 bases are TGTGCCAGCAGCTTAGTACTCGCTAGGTCTGGGGCCAACGTCCTGACTTTC.

At least ten counts were recorded for this clonotype. This sequence joins TRBV9 and TRBJ2-7; no firm D call. Germline CDR1 and CDR2: SGDLS and YYNGEE. The V gene lost 0 bases and the J gene lost 5 bases, with 12 bases spanning the gap. This CDR3 is built from 14 residues. The CDR3 is CASSVGLDRHEQYF. In nucleotides, the CDR3 is TGTGCCAGCAGCGTAGGGCTAGATCGCCACGAGCAGTACTTC.

This clonotype has ten or more counts. This rearrangement joins TRBV7-3 to TRBJ2-5; the D gene is possibly TRBD2 (6 bases). Germline loops: CDR1 SGHTA, CDR2 FQGTGA. The CDR3 loop spans 14 amino acids. Trimming took off 2 bases at V and 8 bases at J, with 15 bases between the two ends. CDR3: CASSLLAELSTQYF. The CDR3 DNA follows: TGTGCCAGCAGCTTATTAGCGGAATTGAGCACCCAGTACTTC.

This clonotype was counted at least ten times. The chain is built from TRBV27 and TRBJ2-7, with TRBD1 as a possible D gene (6 bases). V lost 6 bases and J 2 bases, leaving 14 bases between the germline ends. Germline loops: CDR1 MNHEY, CDR2 SMNVEV (reference sequence). The CDR3 runs 14 residues. This CDR3 reads CASSLTAGAYEQYF. The CDR3 region has the DNA TGTGCCAGCAGCCTGACAGCAGGGGCCTACGAGCAGTACTTC.

The table lists this clonotype with many counts. This chain joins TRBV7-9 and TRBJ2-3, with D uncertain. Deletions cut 0 bases from V and 0 bases from J, with 4 bases between. Germline V gene data show CDR1 as SEHNR and CDR2 as FQNEAQ (reference sequence). This CDR3 region has 14 residues. In nucleotides, the CDR3 is TGTGCCAGCAGCTTAGCGGTTAGCACAGATACGCAGTATTTT. Translated, it gives CASSLAVSTDTQYF.

This clonotype was observed many times. This chain links TRBV20-1 with TRBJ2-1; unclear D gene. Germline V CDR1 and CDR2: DFQATT, SNEGSKA (reference sequence). Trimming shortened V by 1 base and J by 13 bases, and 11 bases separated the two germline ends. The CDR3 contains 11 residues. In DNA, the CDR3 is TGCAGTGCTAGAGGGGGAACGCCCCAGTTCTTC. It is translated as CSARGGTPQFF.

The rearrangement links TRBV4-3 to TRBJ2-7, with 10 bases identical to TRBD1. Losses at the gene ends were 0 bases for V and 4 bases for J; bases not matched to a gene: 9. Germline CDR1 reads LGHNA; CDR2 reads YSLEER. The CDR3 extends over 17 amino acids. CDR3 loop: CASSQDRRGQGSYEQYF. The DNA of the CDR3 is TGCGCCAGCAGCCAAGATCGAAGGGGACAGGGGAGTTACGAGCAGTACTTC.

This clonotype has only a few counts. The chain combines TRBV5-6 with TRBJ2-3; TRBD1 matches 8 bases. The V gene's germline CDR1 is SGHDT and CDR2 YYEEEE. V lost 2 bases and J lost 4; bases outside the gene matches: 3. This CDR3 contains 14 residues. The CDR3 region has the DNA TGTGCCAGCAGCTTAGGGGACAGGCCAGATACGCAGTATTTT. It encodes CASSLGDRPDTQYF.

This clonotype occurred many times. This chain connects TRBV7-2 to TRBJ2-3; 7 bases align to TRBD1. The CDR3 is 15 residues long. V was clipped by 5 bases and J by 3 bases; unmatched bases: 8. CDR1 is SGHTA and CDR2 is FQGNSA in the germline V gene. The DNA for the CDR3 is TGTGCCAGCAGCCCACGACAGGGCGGAACAGATACGCAGTATTTT. As protein: CASSPRQGGTDTQYF. The variable domain in full, completed from reference TRBV7-2 and TRBJ2-3, reads GAGVSQSPSNKVTEKGKDVELRCDPISGHTALYWYRQSLGQGLEFLIYFQGNSAPDKSGLPSDRFSAERTGGSVSTLTIQRTQQEDSAVYLCASSPRQGGTDTQYFGPGTRLTVL.

This clonotype came up once. The rearrangement uses TRBV28 and TRBJ1-5; D perhaps matches TRBD1 (6 bases). V lost 6 bases, J lost 6 bases, and 12 bases lay in between. The CDR3 runs 13 residues. Per germline, CDR1 MDHEN and CDR2 SYDVKM. The CDR3 here is CASSKTGFQPQHF. CDR3 coding DNA: TGTGCCAGCAGCAAAACAGGGTTTCAGCCCCAGCATTTT.

This clonotype has more than one count but fewer than ten. The CDR3 DNA follows: TGCGCCAGCAGCTTTCGACAGGGTGATCAGCCCCAGCATTTT. This codes for CASSFRQGDQPQHF. The chain joins TRBV4-1 to TRBJ1-5, with 7 bases matching TRBD1. This CDR3 comprises 14 residues. V was clipped by 5 bases and J by 5 bases; unmatched bases: 6. The germline CDR1 and CDR2 sequences are MGHRA and YSYEKL.

The V call is TRBV5-6, the J call TRBJ2-1; D may be TRBD1 (5 bases). The V end was cut by 0 bases, the J end by 4 bases, with 8 bases between. The length of the CDR3 is 14 residues. CDR1 and CDR2 (germline): SGHDT, YYEEEE. The CDR3 protein is CASSLARAYNEQFF. The CDR3 coding sequence is TGTGCCAGCAGCTTGGCCAGGGCATACAATGAGCAGTTCTTC.

In this sample, this clonotype turned up many times. J is TRBJ2-1 and V is TRBV28; 15 bases line up with TRBD2. The J segment lost 3 bases and the V segment lost 5 bases, leaving 2 bases of the junction unmatched. Germline CDR1 reads MDHEN; CDR2 reads SYDVKM. The CDR3 has 16 amino acids. The CDR3 coding sequence is TGTGCCAGCAGTCCGGGACTAGCGGGGGGCTACAATGAGCAGTTCTTC. Its translation is CASSPGLAGGYNEQFF.

This clonotype showed up many times. This chain uses TRBV5-1 with TRBJ2-1; D could derive from TRBD1 or TRBD2 (5 bases each). Germline CDR1 reads SGHRS; CDR2 reads YFSETQ. Trimming left V 4 bases short and J 2 bases short, with 10 bases between. The CDR3 consists of 14 residues. For the CDR3, the DNA is TGCGCCAGCAGCCTTCGGGGCCCCTACAATGAGCAGTTCTTC. Its translation is CASSLRGPYNEQFF.

This clonotype came up a few times. The V call is TRBV9, the J call TRBJ2-7; 8 nucleotides match TRBD2. The junction had 10 bases not matched to a gene; V was cut back by 4 bases and J by 4 bases. The germline CDR1 and CDR2 sequences are SGDLS and YYNGEE. The CDR3 contains 15 residues. The CDR3 loop is CASSPSGAGGYEQYF. The CDR3 nucleotides are TGTGCCAGCAGCCCCAGTGGGGCGGGGGGATACGAGCAGTACTTC. The full variable domain, rest sourced from reference TRBV9 and TRBJ2-7, is DSGVTQTPKHLITATGQRVTLRCSPRSGDLSVYWYQQSLDQGLQFLIQYYNGEERAKGNILERFSAQQFPDLHSELNLSSLELGDSALYFCASSPSGAGGYEQYFGPGTRLTVT.